A single sample is the source of the 18 T cell receptor beta chains below, sequenced in a study of shared clonotypes between healthy human individuals. Some clones are missing from TCRdb's copy, which holds only in-frame ones; the method was immunoSEQ multiplex PCR. This table holds millions of clones, roughly 94% found once. The sample consisted of naive CD4+ T cells sorted from blood. This sample's subset: CD45RA+ positively selected. These receptors all stem from a man aged 18 to 30 in good health.

The rearrangement uses TRBV6-6 and TRBJ2-7; possibly TRBD1 for D (5 bases). CDR3 size: 12 residues. V was shortened by 8 bases and J by 7 bases, with 15 bases between the two germline ends. In germline, CDR1 is MNHNY, CDR2 SVGAGI (reference sequence). CDR3 region: CASSSRVFEQYF. In DNA, the CDR3 is TGTGCCAGCTCATCCAGGGTATTTGAGCAGTACTTC.

The chain has TRBV18 and TRBJ2-7, with 7 bases aligning to TRBD2. The J segment lost 1 base and the V segment lost 3 bases, leaving 9 bases of the junction unmatched. The length of the CDR3 is 16 residues. Germline lookup yields CDR1 KGHSH and CDR2 LQKENI. The CDR3 bases are TGTGCCAGCTCACCTCTCCCGACTAGCCGTTCCTACGAGCAGTACTTC. It yields the protein CASSPLPTSRSYEQYF. The full variable domain, with the rest looked up from reference TRBV18 and TRBJ2-7, is NAGVMQNPRHLVRRRGQEARLRCSPMKGHSHVYWYRQLPEEGLKFMVYLQKENIIDESGMPKERFSAEFPKEGPSILRIQQVVRGDSAAYFCASSPLPTSRSYEQYFGPGTRLTVT.

CDR3 amino acids: CAIRAGGGDEKLFF. The CDR3 region has the DNA TGTGCCATCAGAGCCGGGGGTGGTGATGAAAAACTGTTTTTT. This sequence joins TRBV10-3 and TRBJ1-4, with D possibly being TRBD1 (5 bases). Germline V gives CDR1 ENHRY, CDR2 SYGVKD. V lost 6 bases and J lost 6, with 14 bases in between. The CDR3 totals 14 residues.

The chain has TRBV9 and TRBJ1-3, with TRBD1 as a possible D gene (5 bases). The CDR3 runs to 16 residues. Germline V gene lookup returns CDR1 SGDLS and CDR2 YYNGEE. The V end lost 0 bases, the J end lost 1 base, and 11 bases lay between the germline ends. CDR3 residues: CASSVDPSGSGNTIYF. CDR3 DNA sequence: TGTGCCAGCAGCGTAGACCCCTCAGGGTCTGGAAACACCATATATTTT.

This chain uses TRBV28 with TRBJ2-1, with 7 bases matching TRBD1. With V trimmed by 3 bases and J by 8 bases, 10 bases remained unmatched. CDR3 length: 15 amino acids. CDR1 is MDHEN and CDR2 is SYDVKM in the germline V gene. The CDR3 nucleotides are TGTGCCAGCAGTTTGGACAACCGACAGGGTGATGAGCAGTTCTTC. Protein sequence: CASSLDNRQGDEQFF. The complete variable domain, with remaining parts taken from reference TRBV28 and TRBJ2-1, reads DVKVTQSSRYLVKRTGEKVFLECVQDMDHENMFWYRQDPGLGLRLIYFSYDVKMKEKGDIPEGYSVSREKKERFSLILESASTNQTSMYLCASSLDNRQGDEQFFGPGTRLTVL.

The count of this clone is one. The chain recombines TRBV7-9 with TRBJ1-1; D is ambiguous. This CDR3 is built from 13 residues. V lost 1 base and J 1 base, leaving 4 bases between the germline ends. Germline values: CDR1 SEHNR, CDR2 FQNEAQ (reference sequence). The CDR3 loop reads CASSLEKNTEAFF. CDR3 DNA sequence: TGTGCCAGCAGCTTAGAGAAGAACACTGAAGCTTTCTTT.

J is TRBJ2-4 and V is TRBV30, with TRBD1 matching 8 bases. CDR1 and CDR2 (germline): GTSNPN, SVGIG (reference sequence). The trim removed 2 bases at V and 4 bases at J, leaving 7 bases unmatched. The CDR3 runs to 15 residues. The CDR3 region is CAWSPTGVLKNIQYF. CDR3 in DNA: TGTGCCTGGAGTCCGACAGGGGTGTTAAAAAACATTCAGTACTTC.

This chain joins TRBV18 and TRBJ2-5; TRBD1 aligns across 9 bases. This CDR3 contains 15 residues. Trimming removed 5 bases from V and 9 bases from J; junction bases left unmatched: 13. The germline gives CDR1 KGHSH, CDR2 LQKENI. CDR3 loop: CASSTRQGGEAAQYF. CDR3 nucleotide sequence: TGTGCCAGCTCAACCAGACAGGGGGGAGAGGCGGCCCAGTACTTC.

This rearrangement joins TRBV15 to TRBJ1-3, with D hard to call. Trimming pared 0 bases from V and 0 bases from J, leaving 9 bases between. The CDR3 extends over 16 amino acids. In germline, CDR1 is LNHNV, CDR2 YYDKDF (reference sequence). Here the CDR3 DNA reads TGTGCCACCAGCAGAGATAAAGCCCTCTCTGGAAACACCATATATTTT. Encoded protein: CATSRDKALSGNTIYF.

The V gene is TRBV28, the J gene TRBJ2-5; 10 bases are shared with TRBD1. CDR1 and CDR2 from the germline V gene are MDHEN and SYDVKM. The CDR3 spans 15 residues. Trimming at V came to 3 bases and at J to 1 base, leaving 2 bases not matched to a gene. DNA of the CDR3: TGTGCCAGCAGTTTTGGGACAGGGGTCCAAGAGACCCAGTACTTC. Protein sequence: CASSFGTGVQETQYF.

This clone has only one observation. The CDR3 region is CASSLRLAGRETQYF. For the CDR3, the DNA is TGCGCCAGCAGCTTGAGACTAGCGGGAAGAGAGACCCAGTACTTC. The chain is built from TRBV5-1 and TRBJ2-5; 11 bases match TRBD2. The ends lost 1 base at V and 4 bases at J; junction bases unmatched: 3. Germline values: CDR1 SGHRS, CDR2 YFSETQ. The CDR3 has 15 residues.

The chain couples TRBV30 to TRBJ1-6; TRBD1 matches at 9 bases. In germline, CDR1 is GTSNPN, CDR2 SVGIG (reference sequence). The trim removed 2 bases at V and 7 bases at J, leaving 6 bases unmatched. CDR3 length: 15 amino acids. CDR3 sequence reads: CAWSPRTGANSPLHF. The CDR3 region has the DNA TGTGCCTGGAGTCCCAGGACAGGGGCAAATTCACCCCTCCACTTT. The full variable domain, in which reference TRBV30 and TRBJ1-6 provide the parts outside the CDR3, is SQTIHQWPATLVQPVGSPLSLECTVEGTSNPNLYWYRQAAGRGLQLLFYSVGIGQISSEVPQNLSASRPQDRQFILSSKKLLLSDSGFYLCAWSPRTGANSPLHFGNGTRLTVT.

This sequence joins TRBV2 and TRBJ1-5; D not certain. V was pared by 6 bases and J by 0 bases, with 12 bases between. CDR1 and CDR2 from the germline V gene are SNHLY and FYNNEI. The CDR3 covers 15 residues. CDR3 in DNA: TGTGCCAGCAGGGAGGGAAAATATAGCAATCAGCCCCAGCATTTT. Its protein is CASREGKYSNQPQHF.

The chain has TRBV6-1 and TRBJ1-5, with a possible D match to TRBD1 (6 bases). V was shortened by 9 bases and J by 3 bases, with 12 bases between the two germline ends. CDR3 length: 13 residues. Germline V gene lookup returns CDR1 MNHNS and CDR2 SASEGT. In DNA form, the CDR3 reads TGTGCCAGTAGACAGGCCTACAATCAGCCCCAGCATTTT. This codes for CASRQAYNQPQHF.

To note about this clone: Its ends do not fully match the called genes, so a read error is possible. The rearrangement links TRBV7-7 to TRBJ2-5, with D possibly matching TRBD1 (6 bases). Germline V gene data show CDR1 as SSHAT and CDR2 as FNYEAQ (reference sequence). The CDR3 is 14 amino acids. CDR3 protein: CASSLLGAEETQYF. CDR3 coding DNA: TGTGCTAGCAGCTTGTTGGGGGCTGAAGAGACCCAGTACTTC.

This clone has ten or more counts. The chain has TRBV25-1 and TRBJ2-3; no clear D. In germline, CDR1 is MGHDK, CDR2 SYGVNS. Trimming took off 3 bases at V and 5 bases at J, with 9 bases between the two ends. The CDR3 has 13 amino acids. The CDR3 sequence is CASSDPSLDTQYF. In DNA, the CDR3 is TGTGCCAGCAGTGATCCGTCACTAGATACGCAGTATTTT.

The chain uses TRBV2 and TRBJ2-3, with D maybe TRBD2 (6 bases). The CDR3 extends over 14 amino acids. Germline CDR1 is SNHLY and CDR2 is FYNNEI. Trimming shortened V by 6 bases and J by 6 bases, and 16 bases separated the two germline ends. The CDR3 nucleotides read TGTGCCAGCAGCCCGGGACTCTCGGTCGATACGCAGTATTTT. Amino acid sequence: CASSPGLSVDTQYF. The variable domain in full, completed from reference TRBV2 and TRBJ2-3, reads EPEVTQTPSHQVTQMGQEVILRCVPISNHLYFYWYRQILGQKVEFLVSFYNNEISEKSEIFDDQFSVERPDGSNFTLKIRSTKLEDSAMYFCASSPGLSVDTQYFGPGTRLTVL.

The gene calls are TRBV7-8 and TRBJ2-2, with 8 nucleotides matching TRBD1. Losses at the gene ends were 5 bases for V and 1 base for J; bases not matched to a gene: 6. CDR3 length: 16 residues. Germline V lookup: CDR1 SGHVS, CDR2 FQNEAQ. CDR3 nucleotides: TGTGCCAGCAGCGGCCGGGACAGGAGGAACACCGGGGAGCTGTTTTTT. This sequence encodes CASSGRDRRNTGELFF.